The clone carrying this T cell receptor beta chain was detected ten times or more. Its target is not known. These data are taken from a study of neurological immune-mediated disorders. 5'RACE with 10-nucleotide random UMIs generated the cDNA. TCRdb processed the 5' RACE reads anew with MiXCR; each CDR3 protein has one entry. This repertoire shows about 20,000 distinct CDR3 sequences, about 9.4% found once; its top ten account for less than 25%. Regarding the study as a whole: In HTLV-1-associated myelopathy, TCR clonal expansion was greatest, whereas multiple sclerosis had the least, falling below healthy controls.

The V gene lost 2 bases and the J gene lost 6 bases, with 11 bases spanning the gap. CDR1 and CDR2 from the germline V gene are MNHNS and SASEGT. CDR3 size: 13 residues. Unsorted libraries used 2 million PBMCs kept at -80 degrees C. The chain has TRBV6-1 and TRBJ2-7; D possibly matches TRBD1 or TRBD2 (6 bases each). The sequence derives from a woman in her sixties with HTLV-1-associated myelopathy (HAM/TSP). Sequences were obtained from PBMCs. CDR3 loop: CASSESRGVEQYF. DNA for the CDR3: TGTGCCAGCAGTGAATCAAGGGGGGTCGAGCAGTACTTC.